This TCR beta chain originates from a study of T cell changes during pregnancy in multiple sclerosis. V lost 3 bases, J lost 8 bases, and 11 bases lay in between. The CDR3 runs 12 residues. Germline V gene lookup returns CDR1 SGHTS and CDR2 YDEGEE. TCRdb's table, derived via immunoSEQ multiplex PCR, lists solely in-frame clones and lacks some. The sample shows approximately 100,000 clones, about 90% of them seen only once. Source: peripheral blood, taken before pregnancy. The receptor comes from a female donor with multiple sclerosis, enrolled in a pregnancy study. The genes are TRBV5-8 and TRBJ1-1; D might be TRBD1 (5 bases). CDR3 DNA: TGTGCCAGCAGCTACCAGGGTTTCGAAGCTTTCTTT. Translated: CASSYQGFEAFF.